This T cell receptor beta chain comes out of a study of shared clonotypes between healthy human individuals. Study-level background: The donors, a couple of women and three men, were aged 18 to 49.

Authors' analysis steps: There were no quality scores in the junction-only immunoSEQ sequences, so filtering differed. Method: immunoSEQ multiplex PCR; TCRdb's copy keeps in-frame clones and lacks some. V and J calls and clone size are as listed in that table; D and trimming were resolved from the DNA. This table has a few hundred thousand clones, roughly 79% appearing once. Only a few counts were recorded for this clone. This CDR3 spans 14 amino acids. From germline, CDR1 is MGHRA and CDR2 YSYEKL. V lost 8 bases and J 4 bases, leaving 16 bases between the germline ends. There were no recent acute infections or vaccinations among the donors, who were healthy HIV-negative adults.

V and J are TRBV4-1 and TRBJ2-3; TRBD2 is a possible D gene (6 bases). The sequence derives from a woman aged 40 to 50 in good health. Some clones in this sample may be carry-over from other donors' samples. What was sequenced was PBMCs. The CDR3 DNA reads as TGCGCCAGCCGAGCGGGTGCTACGGCAGATACGCAGTATTTT. Translation: CASRAGATADTQYF.